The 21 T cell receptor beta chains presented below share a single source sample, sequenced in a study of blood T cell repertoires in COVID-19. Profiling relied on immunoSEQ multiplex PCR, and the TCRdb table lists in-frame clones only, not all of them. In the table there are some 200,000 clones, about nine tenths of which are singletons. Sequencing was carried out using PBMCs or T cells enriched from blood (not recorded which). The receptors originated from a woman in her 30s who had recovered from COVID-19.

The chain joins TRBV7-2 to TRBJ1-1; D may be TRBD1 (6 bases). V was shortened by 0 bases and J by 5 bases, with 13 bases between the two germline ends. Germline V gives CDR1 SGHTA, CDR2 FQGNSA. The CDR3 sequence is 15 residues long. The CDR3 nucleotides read TGTGCCAGCAGCTTAGCCCCAGGGGTGGGGACTGAAGCTTTCTTT. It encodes CASSLAPGVGTEAFF.

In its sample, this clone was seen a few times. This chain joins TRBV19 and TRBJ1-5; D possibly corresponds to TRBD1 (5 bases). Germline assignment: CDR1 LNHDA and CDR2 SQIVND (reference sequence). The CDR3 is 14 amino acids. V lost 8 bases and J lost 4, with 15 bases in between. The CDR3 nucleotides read TGTGCCAGTGCAAACACAGGCATAAATCAGCCCCAGCATTTT. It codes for CASANTGINQPQHF.

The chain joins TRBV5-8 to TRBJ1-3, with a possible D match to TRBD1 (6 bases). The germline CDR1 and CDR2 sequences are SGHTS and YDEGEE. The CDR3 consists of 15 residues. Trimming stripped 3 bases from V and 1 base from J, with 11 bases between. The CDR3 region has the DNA TGTGCCAGCAGCTATGTACAGGGATCTGGAAACACCATATATTTT. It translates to CASSYVQGSGNTIYF.

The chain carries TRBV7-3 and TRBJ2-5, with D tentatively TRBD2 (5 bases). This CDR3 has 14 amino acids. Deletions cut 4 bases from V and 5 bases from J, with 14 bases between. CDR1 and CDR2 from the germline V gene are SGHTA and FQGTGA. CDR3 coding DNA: TGTGCCAGCAGCTACTTCGCGGGTGGGGAGACCCAGTACTTC. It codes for CASSYFAGGETQYF. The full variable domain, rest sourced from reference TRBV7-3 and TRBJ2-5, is GAGVSQTPSNKVTEKGKYVELRCDPISGHTALYWYRQSLGQGPEFLIYFQGTGAADDSGLPNDRFFAVRPEGSVSTLKIQRTERGDSAVYLCASSYFAGGETQYFGPGTRLLVL.

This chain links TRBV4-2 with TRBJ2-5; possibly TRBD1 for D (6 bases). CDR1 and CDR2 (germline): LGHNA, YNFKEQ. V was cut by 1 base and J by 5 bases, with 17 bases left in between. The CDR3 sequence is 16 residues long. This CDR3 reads CASSQALGGGAETQYF. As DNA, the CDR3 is TGTGCCAGCAGCCAAGCCCTAGGTGGGGGCGCGGAGACCCAGTACTTC.

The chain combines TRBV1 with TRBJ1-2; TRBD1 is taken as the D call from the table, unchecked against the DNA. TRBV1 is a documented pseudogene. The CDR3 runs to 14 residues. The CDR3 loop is CTSSQLDSDYGYTF. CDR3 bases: TGCACCAGCAGCCAACTGGACAGCGACTATGGCTACACCTTC.

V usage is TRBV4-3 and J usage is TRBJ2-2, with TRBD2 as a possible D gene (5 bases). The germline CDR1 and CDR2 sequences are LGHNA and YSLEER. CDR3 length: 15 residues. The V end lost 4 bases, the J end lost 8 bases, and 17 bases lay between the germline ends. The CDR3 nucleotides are TGCGCCAGCAGCCTCGGTTCCCGGGGAACGGGGGAGCTGTTTTTT. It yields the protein CASSLGSRGTGELFF.

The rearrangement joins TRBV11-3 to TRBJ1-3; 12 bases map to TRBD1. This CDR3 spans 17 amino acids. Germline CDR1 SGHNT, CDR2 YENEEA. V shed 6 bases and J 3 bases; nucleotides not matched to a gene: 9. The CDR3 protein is CASSTRDRGHLGNTIYF. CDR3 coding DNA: TGTGCCAGCAGTACCCGGGACAGGGGGCATCTTGGAAACACCATATATTTT.

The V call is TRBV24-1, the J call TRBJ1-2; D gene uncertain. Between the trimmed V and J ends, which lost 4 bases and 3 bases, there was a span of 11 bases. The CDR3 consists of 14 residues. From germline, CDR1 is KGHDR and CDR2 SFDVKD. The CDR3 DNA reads TGTGCCACCAGTGACGGGAAGACTCACTATGGCTACACCTTC. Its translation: CATSDGKTHYGYTF.

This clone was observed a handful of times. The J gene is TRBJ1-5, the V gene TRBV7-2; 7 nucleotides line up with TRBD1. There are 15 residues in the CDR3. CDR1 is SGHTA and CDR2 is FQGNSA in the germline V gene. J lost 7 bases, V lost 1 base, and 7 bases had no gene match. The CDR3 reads CASSLEGAMGQPQHF. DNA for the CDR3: TGTGCCAGCAGCTTAGAGGGGGCTATGGGGCAGCCCCAGCATTTT.

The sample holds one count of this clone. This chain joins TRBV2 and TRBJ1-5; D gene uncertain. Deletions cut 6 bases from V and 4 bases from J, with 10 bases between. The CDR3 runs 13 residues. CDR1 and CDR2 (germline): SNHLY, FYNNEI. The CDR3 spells CASSARVNQPQHF. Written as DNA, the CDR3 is TGTGCCAGCAGCGCCCGGGTGAATCAGCCCCAGCATTTT.

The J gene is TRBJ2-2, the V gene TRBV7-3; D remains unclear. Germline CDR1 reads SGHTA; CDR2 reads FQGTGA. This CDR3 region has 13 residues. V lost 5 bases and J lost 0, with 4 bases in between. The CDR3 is CASSPTNTGELFF. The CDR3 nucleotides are TGTGCCAGCAGCCCCACGAACACCGGGGAGCTGTTTTTT.

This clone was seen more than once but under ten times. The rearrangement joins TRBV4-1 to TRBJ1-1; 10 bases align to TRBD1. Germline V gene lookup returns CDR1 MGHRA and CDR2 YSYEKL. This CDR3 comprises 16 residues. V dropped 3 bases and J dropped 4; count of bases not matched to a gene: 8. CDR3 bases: TGCGCCAGCAGCCACGCCCGGGACAGGGGCAGCACTGAAGCTTTCTTT. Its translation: CASSHARDRGSTEAFF.

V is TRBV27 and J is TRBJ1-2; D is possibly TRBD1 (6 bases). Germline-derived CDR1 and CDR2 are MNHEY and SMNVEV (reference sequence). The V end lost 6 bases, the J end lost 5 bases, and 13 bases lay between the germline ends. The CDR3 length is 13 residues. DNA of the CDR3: TGTGCCAGCAGCGTACAGGGCTCTTATGGCTACACCTTC. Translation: CASSVQGSYGYTF.

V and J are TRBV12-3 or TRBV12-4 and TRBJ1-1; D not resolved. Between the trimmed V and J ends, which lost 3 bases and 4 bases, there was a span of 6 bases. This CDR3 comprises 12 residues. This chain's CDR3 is CASSFTFTEAFF. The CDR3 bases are TGTGCCAGCAGTTTTACTTTCACTGAAGCTTTCTTT.

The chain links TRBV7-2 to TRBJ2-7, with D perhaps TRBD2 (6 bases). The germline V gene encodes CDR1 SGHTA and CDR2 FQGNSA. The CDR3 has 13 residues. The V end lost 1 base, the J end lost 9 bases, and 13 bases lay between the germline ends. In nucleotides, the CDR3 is TGTGCCAGCAGCTTAGAACTAGCCGTAGGGCAGTACTTC. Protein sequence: CASSLELAVGQYF.

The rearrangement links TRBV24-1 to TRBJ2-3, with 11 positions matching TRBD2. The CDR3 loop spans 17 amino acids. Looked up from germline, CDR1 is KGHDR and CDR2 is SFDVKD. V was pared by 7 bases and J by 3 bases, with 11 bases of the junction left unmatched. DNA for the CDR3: TGTGCCACCAGGGGGCCGAGGATAGCGGGAGGGACAGATACGCAGTATTTT. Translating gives CATRGPRIAGGTDTQYF.

In nucleotides, the CDR3 is TGTGCCAGCAGCGCCATGGGGGGAGACTATGGCTACACCTTC. This translates into CASSAMGGDYGYTF. The chain links TRBV7-3 to TRBJ1-2; TRBD1 is a possible D gene (5 bases). The germline V and J ends were trimmed by 5 bases and 3 bases, with 13 bases remaining between them. Per the germline V gene, CDR1 is SGHTA and CDR2 is FQGTGA. The CDR3 is made up of 14 amino acids.

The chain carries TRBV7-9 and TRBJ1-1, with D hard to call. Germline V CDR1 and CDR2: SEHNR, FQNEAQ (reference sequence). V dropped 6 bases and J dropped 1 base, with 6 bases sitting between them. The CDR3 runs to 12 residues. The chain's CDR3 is CASRRENTEAFF. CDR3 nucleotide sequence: TGTGCCAGCAGACGGGAGAACACTGAAGCTTTCTTT.

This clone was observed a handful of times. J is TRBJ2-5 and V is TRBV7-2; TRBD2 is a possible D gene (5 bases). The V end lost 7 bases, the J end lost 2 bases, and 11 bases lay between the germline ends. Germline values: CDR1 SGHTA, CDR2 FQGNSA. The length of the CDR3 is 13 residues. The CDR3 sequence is CASTGYLQETQYF. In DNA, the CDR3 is TGTGCCAGCACGGGATACTTACAAGAGACCCAGTACTTC.

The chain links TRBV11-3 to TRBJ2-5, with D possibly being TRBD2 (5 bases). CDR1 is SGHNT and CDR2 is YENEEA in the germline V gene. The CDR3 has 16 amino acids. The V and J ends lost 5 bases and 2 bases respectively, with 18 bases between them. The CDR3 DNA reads TGTGCCAGCAGCCCCCGGGCGGGCGCTAATCAAGAGACCCAGTACTTC. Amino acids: CASSPRAGANQETQYF. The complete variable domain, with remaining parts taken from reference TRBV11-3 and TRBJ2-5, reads EAGVVQSPRYKIIEKKQPVAFWCNPISGHNTLYWYLQNLGQGPELLIRYENEEAVDDSQLPKDRFSAERLKGVDSTLKIQPAELGDSAVYLCASSPRAGANQETQYFGPGTRLLVL.